This T cell receptor beta chain appears in the sequencing data of a study of T-cell memory formation after mild COVID-19. This clonotype showed up just a few times. MiXCR was run by TCRdb on the 5' RACE reads, yielding one entry per CDR3 protein. Among around 260,000 distinct CDR3 sequences, 15% to 20% were seen once, and the ten largest hold around a fifth. The TCR originated in a man between 18 and 35 years old who had mild COVID-19 (a few samples of this study predate the infection). Cell type and time point are not known. The sequencing sample was made of PBMCs or a T cell subset sorted from them (not recorded which).

This chain's CDR3 is CASSFPENYGYTF. CDR3 nucleotide sequence: TGCGCCAGCAGCTTTCCTGAGAACTATGGCTACACCTTC. This chain joins TRBV5-1 and TRBJ1-2; no clear D. The CDR3 is 13 amino acids. Germline V gives CDR1 SGHRS, CDR2 YFSETQ. V was shortened by 2 bases and J by 2 bases, with 7 bases between the two germline ends.